This TCR beta chain emerged from a study of identical twins. Donors uniformly comprised healthy Caucasians. One entry per CDR3 protein results from TCRdb running MiXCR on the 5' RACE reads. Of 1.5 million or so distinct CDR3 sequences in the sample, about 32% were seen once. Concerning this clonotype: The antigen is unknown.

Overall study findings and caveats: Those out-of-frame alpha sequences shared by twins showed an excess of low generation probability.

The V and J ends lost 0 bases and 6 bases respectively, with 6 bases between them. The CDR3 contains 11 residues. The germline V gene encodes CDR1 DFQATT and CDR2 SNEGSKA (reference sequence). The rearrangement uses TRBV20-1 and TRBJ2-7; D unclear. Material: cord blood. This TCR derives from a newborn girl in good health. In DNA, the CDR3 is TGCAGTGCTAGAGATAGGAGCGAGCAGTACTTC. This codes for CSARDRSEQYF.